This T cell receptor (beta chain) emerged from a study of cytomegalovirus exposure and HLA in healthy donors. The CDR3 is 13 amino acids. Losses at the gene ends were 6 bases for V and 3 bases for J; bases not matched to a gene: 5. Germline CDR1 reads MDHEN; CDR2 reads SYDVKM. As regards this clone: Its target is not known.

Overall study results and limits: In vitro checks showed that three CMV-associated chains really do target CMV antigens. TCR beta chains numbering under 200 were designated cytomegalovirus-associated.

Using immunoSEQ multiplex PCR, the repertoire was profiled, and TCRdb retains in-frame clones only, with some absent. Among 55,000 to 75,000 clones listed, 92% were seen once. This TCR came from a man aged 18 to 29 in good health and CMV-seropositive. Input material: PBMCs. This chain connects TRBV28 to TRBJ2-7; TRBD1 matches at 7 bases. The CDR3 loop reads CASRSTGVYEQYF. The CDR3 region has the DNA TGTGCCAGCAGATCAACAGGGGTCTACGAGCAGTACTTC.